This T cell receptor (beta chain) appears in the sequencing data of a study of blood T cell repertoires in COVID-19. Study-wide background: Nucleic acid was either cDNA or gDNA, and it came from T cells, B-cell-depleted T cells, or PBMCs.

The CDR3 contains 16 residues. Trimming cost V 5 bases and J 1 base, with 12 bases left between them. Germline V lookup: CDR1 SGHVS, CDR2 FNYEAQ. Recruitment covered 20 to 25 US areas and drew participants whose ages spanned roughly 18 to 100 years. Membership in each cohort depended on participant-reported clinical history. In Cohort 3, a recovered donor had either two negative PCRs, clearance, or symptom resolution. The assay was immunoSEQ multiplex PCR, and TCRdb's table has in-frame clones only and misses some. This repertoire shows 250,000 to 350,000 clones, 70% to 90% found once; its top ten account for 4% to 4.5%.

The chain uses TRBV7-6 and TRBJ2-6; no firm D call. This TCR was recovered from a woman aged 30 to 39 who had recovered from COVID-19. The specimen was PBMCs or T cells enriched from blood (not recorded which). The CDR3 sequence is CASSPFHESGANVLTF. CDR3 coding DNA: TGTGCCAGCAGCCCCTTCCACGAGTCTGGGGCCAACGTCCTGACTTTC.